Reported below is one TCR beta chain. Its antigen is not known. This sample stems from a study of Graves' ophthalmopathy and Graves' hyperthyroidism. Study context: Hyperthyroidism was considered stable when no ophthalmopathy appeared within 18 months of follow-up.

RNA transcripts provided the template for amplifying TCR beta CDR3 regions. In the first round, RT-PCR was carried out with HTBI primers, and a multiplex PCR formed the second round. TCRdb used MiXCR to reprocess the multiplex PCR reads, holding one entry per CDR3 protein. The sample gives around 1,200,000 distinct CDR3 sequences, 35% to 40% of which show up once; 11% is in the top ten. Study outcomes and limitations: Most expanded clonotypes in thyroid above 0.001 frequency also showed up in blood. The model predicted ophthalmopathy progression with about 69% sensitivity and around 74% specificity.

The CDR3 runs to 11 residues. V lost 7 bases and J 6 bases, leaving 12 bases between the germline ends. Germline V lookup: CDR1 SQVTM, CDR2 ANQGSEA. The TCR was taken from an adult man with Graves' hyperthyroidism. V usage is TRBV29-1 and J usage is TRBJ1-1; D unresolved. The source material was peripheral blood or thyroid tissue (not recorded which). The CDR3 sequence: CSGGEGPEAFF. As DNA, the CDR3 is TGCAGCGGGGGTGAGGGCCCTGAAGCTTTCTTT.